This T cell receptor (beta chain) was profiled in a study of glioma-infiltrating T cells after dendritic cell vaccination listed by TCRdb under 2016. At the level of the whole study: The cohort included around 15 glioblastoma patients drawn from Phase I and II dendritic cell vaccination trials, of whom 9 were newly diagnosed and 6 had recurrent disease. Each patient got three intradermal injections of the dendritic cell vaccine, spaced at biweekly intervals, in the arm below the axilla. The vaccine consisted of monocyte-derived dendritic cells cultured about seven days with IL-4 and GM-CSF, then pulsed overnight with autologous tumor lysate. In glioblastoma patients vaccinated with dendritic cells, deep sequencing of TCR beta CDR3 regions served to measure tumor-infiltrating lymphocyte content and to compare repertoires between tumor and blood. Patients received autologous tumor lysate-pulsed dendritic cell vaccination between about 2003 and 2013. TCR sequencing metrics, including TIL content and tumor-blood repertoire overlap, were correlated with survival after dendritic cell vaccination. Broad study findings and their caveats: TCR clonality showed no direct relationship with survival, which suggests that a diverse polyclonal response may matter. The three-group TCR overlap response model was described as speculative and requiring prospective validation. After dendritic cell vaccination, a higher estimated pretreatment TIL content predicted longer time to progression and overall survival. The cohort was small and heterogeneous, few patients had complete blood and tumor sets, and even fewer had initial-recurrent tumor pairs.

The immunoSEQ assay amplified TCRB CDR3 regions from 1.5 to 2.5 micrograms of genomic DNA, or from all available DNA when less than that amount was available. Multiplex PCR used 60 forward primers for TCR V beta segments and 13 reverse primers for J beta segments. To estimate reads per starting template, synthetic control templates were spiked into each sample at limiting dilution. Sequencing produced 87 bp reads on the Illumina HiSeq System. Per the original workflow: PCR and sequencing errors were removed by a nearest neighbor algorithm that merged closely related sequences. TCR overlap was measured as the percentage of unique tumor TCR beta sequences also present in the same patient's peripheral blood. TCRdb took this table from immuneACCESS and kept in-frame rearrangements with V and J called. Such tables lack part of the clones; where checked against another copy, unresolved V genes explain under half of the gap, and the rest is unexplained. The DNA gave D and trimming, while V, J and clone size come from that table. The sample records under 100,000 clones, over 65% of which are singletons. Less than 3% of the sample is in the top ten clones.

Comment on this clone: The antigen this receptor binds is unknown. No qualities accompany the bases; no much larger clone lies one base away.

The cysteine opens and the phenylalanine closes a CDR3 of 15 amino acids. Only the CDR3 portion is preserved as DNA: 45 bases, with reading frame beginning at the first base. In the germline V gene, CDR1 corresponds to SGHRS and CDR2 to YFSETQ. Trimming takes 5 bases off V and 3 bases off J; junction bases not matched to a gene: 5. Patients were selected for having adequate residual fresh-frozen tumor tissue and more than two years of available survival data. Although molecular status otherwise differed among the glioblastoma patients, no patient had an isocitrate dehydrogenase mutation. PBMC were collected before vaccination, two weeks after the third vaccination, and at tumor progression if tumor progression occurred. The Qiagen DNeasy Blood extraction Kit was used to extract genomic DNA.

The chain links TRBV5-1 with TRBJ2-2; 9 middle bases align to TRBD2. The clonotype was recovered from a human donor with glioblastoma. Sequencing used blood, obtained before dendritic cell vaccination. This receptor has the CDR3 CASSLAGEYTGELFF. The base sequence is TGCGCCAGCAGTTTAGCGGGAGAATACACCGGGGAGCTGTTTTTT. Where the CDR3 stops, the reference TRBV5-1 and TRBJ2-2 genes take over; the full variable domain is KAGVTQTPRYLIKTRGQQVTLSCSPISGHRSVSWYQQTPGQGLQFLFEYFSETQRNKGNFPGRFSGRQFSNSRSEMNVSTLELGDSALYLCASSLAGEYTGELFFGEGSRLTVL.